The 7 T cell receptor beta chains below all came from one sample that was sequenced in a study of cytomegalovirus exposure and HLA in healthy donors. The assay was immunoSEQ multiplex PCR, and TCRdb's table has in-frame clones only and misses some. The sample yields 140,000 to 150,000 clones, over 90% seen once. Sample: PBMCs. These receptor sequences come from a man aged 18 to 29 in good health and CMV-seropositive.

The chain joins TRBV30 to TRBJ1-2; weak D call: TRBD1 (5 bases). V was trimmed by 5 bases and J by 8 bases, leaving 9 bases between them. The CDR3 sequence is 10 residues long. CDR1 is GTSNPN and CDR2 is SVGIG in the germline V gene (reference sequence). CDR3 nucleotides: TGTGCCTGGGGACAAGTGGGCTACACCTTC. It translates to CAWGQVGYTF.

The table lists this clone with a count of one. CDR3: CASSLVEINTEAFF. CDR3 nucleotides: TGTGCCAGCAGCTTAGTGGAGATTAACACTGAAGCTTTCTTT. J is TRBJ1-1 and V is TRBV7-9; D not resolved. This CDR3 contains 14 residues. Germline V lookup: CDR1 SEHNR, CDR2 FQNEAQ (reference sequence). Trimming stripped 1 base from V and 2 bases from J, with 8 bases between.

The V gene is TRBV28, the J gene TRBJ2-7, with TRBD1 as a possible D gene (6 bases). V shed 6 bases and J shed 7 bases, with 19 bases lying between them. The CDR3 runs 14 residues. Germline V gene data show CDR1 as MDHEN and CDR2 as SYDVKM. The CDR3 nucleotides are TGTGCCAGCAGCCGCAGGGGCCTAGCCCGTGAGCAGTACTTC. Residues: CASSRRGLAREQYF.

The chain links TRBV4-1 to TRBJ2-7; the D gene is possibly TRBD2 (5 bases). V lost 1 base to trimming and J lost 6 bases, with 19 bases between them. Germline values: CDR1 MGHRA, CDR2 YSYEKL. The CDR3 loop spans 16 amino acids. As DNA, the CDR3 is TGCGCCAGCAGCCAAGGGGGTGGGAGTCGTAGCAGCGAGCAGTACTTC. Translating it yields CASSQGGGSRSSEQYF.

The chain carries TRBV9 and TRBJ2-7; TRBD2 matches at 8 bases. Germline loops: CDR1 SGDLS, CDR2 YYNGEE. With 3 bases clipped from V and 3 bases from J, the junction kept 8 bases outside the gene matches. The CDR3 length is 15 residues. In DNA form, the CDR3 reads TGTGCCAGCAGCGAGAGAGCGGGAGAATACTACGAGCAGTACTTC. Its protein is CASSERAGEYYEQYF.

Notes on this clone: One end of the junction does not line up with germline, which may come from a read error. V gene TRBV7-7 combines with J gene TRBJ2-1, with 12 bases fitting TRBD2. The CDR3 length is 13 residues. Germline V gene lookup returns CDR1 SSHAT and CDR2 FNYEAQ (reference sequence). The CDR3 is CASSEGLAGEQFF. The CDR3 DNA follows: TGTGCTAGCAGCGAAGGACTAGCGGGAGAGCAGTTCTTC. Using reference TRBV7-7 and TRBJ2-1 for the parts outside the CDR3, the full variable domain is GAGVSQSPRYKVTKRGQDVTLRCDPISSHATLYWYQQALGQGPEFLTYFNYEAQPDKSGLPSDRFSAERPEGSISTLTIQRTEQRDSAMYRCASSEGLAGEQFFGPGTRLTVL.

The chain recombines TRBV5-1 with TRBJ2-3; 7 nucleotides align to TRBD2. Germline V gene data show CDR1 as SGHRS and CDR2 as YFSETQ. The CDR3 is 14 amino acids. V lost 1 base and J lost 4; bases outside the gene matches: 3. The CDR3 spells CASSLNGGADTQYF. The DNA of the CDR3 is TGCGCCAGCAGCTTGAATGGGGGGGCAGATACGCAGTATTTT.